The 19 T cell receptor beta chains below come from one sample, sequenced in a study of CD8 T cells in Susac syndrome. Random hexamers primed reverse transcription of roughly 0.45 to 1 ug RNA. In TCRdb, the immunoSEQ multiplex PCR reads were re-called with MiXCR into one record per CDR3 protein. In the table there are some 180,000 distinct CDR3 sequences, roughly 95% of which are singletons. The sample taken for sequencing was CD4+ T cells from PBMCs. These receptors were collected from a human donor in good health.

The chain is built from TRBV9 and TRBJ2-3; weak D call: TRBD2 (6 bases). Trimming stripped 0 bases from V and 4 bases from J, with 12 bases between. The CDR3 has 15 amino acids. CDR1 and CDR2 from the germline V gene are SGDLS and YYNGEE. In nucleotides, the CDR3 is TGTGCCAGCAGCGTAGGGAGGGGTCGCGCAGATACGCAGTATTTT. Amino acid sequence: CASSVGRGRADTQYF.

J is TRBJ2-7 and V is TRBV5-1, with D perhaps TRBD1 (6 bases). Deletions cut 5 bases from V and 6 bases from J, with 12 bases between. The CDR3 has 12 amino acids. Looked up from germline, CDR1 is SGHRS and CDR2 is YFSETQ. The CDR3 is CASRAGEAEQYF. CDR3 DNA: TGCGCCAGCAGGGCAGGGGAAGCCGAGCAGTACTTC.

This chain joins TRBV20-1 and TRBJ2-1; 7 bases align to TRBD2. V was clipped by 1 base and J by 8 bases; unmatched bases: 17. The germline gives CDR1 DFQATT, CDR2 SNEGSKA (reference sequence). The CDR3 has 17 amino acids. CDR3 sequence reads: CSARGRAGDAWKDEQFF. The DNA for the CDR3 is TGCAGTGCTAGAGGGAGGGCGGGAGACGCTTGGAAGGATGAGCAGTTCTTC.

This clonotype was found once. This chain joins TRBV20-1 and TRBJ2-7; 8 bases agree with TRBD1. This CDR3 has 13 residues. The V gene's germline CDR1 is DFQATT and CDR2 SNEGSKA (reference sequence). The V segment lost 1 base and the J segment 5 bases; nucleotides outside the gene matches: 4. The DNA of the CDR3 is TGCAGTGCTAGAGGACAGGGGCCCCACGAGCAGTACTTC. This encodes CSARGQGPHEQYF.

The V and J genes are TRBV6-2 or TRBV6-3 and TRBJ2-3; TRBD2 aligns across 8 bases. The CDR3 runs to 17 residues. Germline V gene lookup returns CDR1 MNHEY and CDR2 SVGEGT. With 4 bases clipped from V and 0 bases from J, the junction kept 9 bases outside the gene matches. This CDR3 reads CASSSLSGRPSTDTQYF. The CDR3 bases are TGTGCCAGCAGTTCCTTAAGCGGGAGACCTAGCACAGATACGCAGTATTTT.

The rearrangement links TRBV28 to TRBJ1-2; perhaps TRBD1 as D (5 bases). The germline V gene encodes CDR1 MDHEN and CDR2 SYDVKM. Trimming took 2 bases from V and 7 from J, leaving 8 bases between them. There are 12 residues in the CDR3. Here the CDR3 reads CASSLGAVGYTF. The DNA for the CDR3 is TGTGCCAGCAGTTTAGGGGCCGTTGGCTACACCTTC.

The rearrangement joins TRBV29-1 to TRBJ1-1; a possible D gene is TRBD1 (6 bases). The CDR3 runs to 13 residues. Germline V gives CDR1 SQVTM, CDR2 ANQGSEA. The V end was cut by 4 bases, the J end by 1 base, with 10 bases between. CDR3 in amino acids: CSVGKGGNTEAFF. For the CDR3, the DNA is TGCAGCGTTGGGAAGGGGGGGAACACTGAAGCTTTCTTT.

CDR3 DNA: TGTGCCAGCAGCTTCTTGGACAGGGAAATCTACGAGCAGTACTTC. Translating gives CASSFLDREIYEQYF. V usage is TRBV7-9 and J usage is TRBJ2-7; 8 bases are shared with TRBD1. Germline CDR1 reads SEHNR; CDR2 reads FQNEAQ (reference sequence). V lost 3 bases and J lost 3; bases outside the gene matches: 7. CDR3 length equals 15 residues.

This sequence joins TRBV13 and TRBJ2-7; D gene unclear. The CDR3 is made up of 13 amino acids. From germline, CDR1 is PRHDT and CDR2 FYEKMQ (reference sequence). The V end was cut by 5 bases, the J end by 2 bases, with 10 bases between. The CDR3 DNA sequence: TGTGCCAGCAGCCCGTACGGACCCTACGAGCAGTACTTC. This codes for CASSPYGPYEQYF. Full variable domain (outside the CDR3, taken from reference TRBV13 and TRBJ2-7): AAGVIQSPRHLIKEKRETATLKCYPIPRHDTVYWYQQGPGQDPQFLISFYEKMQSDKGSIPDRFSAQQFSDYHSELNMSSLELGDSALYFCASSPYGPYEQYFGPGTRLTVT.

The chain carries TRBV30 and TRBJ2-5; TRBD2 agrees at 9 bases. Germline V CDR1 and CDR2: GTSNPN, SVGIG (reference sequence). The junction had 17 bases not matched to a gene; V was cut back by 1 base and J by 5 bases. The CDR3 contains 18 residues. In DNA, the CDR3 is TGTGCCTGGAGTGCCCTAACTGGCGGGAGGGCGTTTGGGGAGACCCAGTACTTC. It specifies CAWSALTGGRAFGETQYF.

V and J are TRBV28 and TRBJ1-5; D is unresolved. The CDR3 totals 13 residues. Germline values: CDR1 MDHEN, CDR2 SYDVKM. With 4 bases removed from V and 6 bases from J, the gap between germline ends came to 10 bases. CDR3: CASSSRGRQPQHF. CDR3 coding DNA: TGTGCCAGCAGTTCCCGAGGACGTCAGCCCCAGCATTTT.

V gene TRBV20-1 combines with J gene TRBJ2-7; 16 bases line up with TRBD2. Germline trimming cut 0 bases from V and 9 bases from J; bases unmatched to any gene: 5. The CDR3 runs to 15 residues. Germline-derived CDR1 and CDR2 are DFQATT and SNEGSKA (reference sequence). This CDR3 is CSARDGTSGRATQYF. CDR3 DNA sequence: TGCAGTGCTAGAGATGGGACTAGCGGGAGGGCCACGCAGTACTTC.

The rearrangement uses TRBV27 and TRBJ2-1; 8 bases line up with TRBD2. The length of the CDR3 is 17 residues. Germline V gene sequence: CDR1 MNHEY, CDR2 SMNVEV (reference sequence). V lost 6 bases to trimming and J lost 4 bases; unmatched junction nucleotides: 14. The CDR3 sequence: CASRDLSISGEYNEQFF. CDR3 nucleotide sequence: TGTGCCAGCAGGGACCTTAGTATTAGCGGGGAATACAATGAGCAGTTCTTC.

CDR3 nucleotides: TGTGCCAGCAGCCTTAGCGGGAGGGGCACAGATACGCAGTATTTT. Encoded protein: CASSLSGRGTDTQYF. The chain employs TRBV7-6 and TRBJ2-3; 11 nucleotides line up with TRBD2. Germline loops: CDR1 SGHVS, CDR2 FNYEAQ. J gave up 1 base and V 5 bases, and 2 bases lay outside the gene matches. This CDR3 region has 15 residues.

In this sample, this clonotype turned up once. This sequence joins TRBV29-1 and TRBJ1-2; no clear D. Deletions cut 2 bases from V and 0 bases from J, with 25 bases between. Germline CDR1 and CDR2: SQVTM and ANQGSEA. The CDR3 extends over 19 amino acids. DNA for the CDR3: TGCAGCGTTGAAAGAGTCCAGCCCGCATGGTACCTCACTAACTATGGCTACACCTTC. Translation gives CSVERVQPAWYLTNYGYTF.

The CDR3 sequence is CSVEAGAIRSYNEQFF. For the CDR3, the DNA is TGCAGCGTTGAGGCGGGAGCCATCCGCTCCTACAATGAGCAGTTCTTC. The chain combines TRBV29-1 with TRBJ2-1, with 7 bases matching TRBD2. Germline V gene sequence: CDR1 SQVTM, CDR2 ANQGSEA. The CDR3 totals 16 residues. V was pared by 3 bases and J by 0 bases, with 8 bases of the junction left unmatched.

To note about this clonotype: At one boundary the junction diverges from the germline segment, which might be a read error. V and J are TRBV4-2 and TRBJ1-1, with 7 bases identical to TRBD1. There are 12 residues in the CDR3. Looked up from germline, CDR1 is LGHNA and CDR2 is YNFKEQ. CDR3 nucleotide sequence: TGTGCCAGCAGCCAAGGGGCCATGAGACAGGGATTT. Translation gives CASSQGAMRQGF.

This chain connects TRBV6-6 to TRBJ2-1; 9 bases agree with TRBD2. Germline V gene lookup returns CDR1 MNHNY and CDR2 SVGAGI (reference sequence). CDR3 length equals 14 residues. The V and J ends lost 5 bases and 7 bases, in that order; junction bases with no gene match: 6. The chain's CDR3 is CASSPAGGWNEQFF. DNA of the CDR3: TGTGCCAGCAGTCCAGCGGGAGGTTGGAATGAGCAGTTCTTC.

V usage is TRBV20-1 and J usage is TRBJ1-2, with D unclear. V gave up 7 bases and J gave up 0 bases, with 12 bases separating them. This CDR3 comprises 13 residues. Germline V lookup: CDR1 DFQATT, CDR2 SNEGSKA (reference sequence). DNA of the CDR3: TGCAGTGGAGGAGCAGGAGCTAACTATGGCTACACCTTC. Protein product: CSGGAGANYGYTF.